A selection of T cell receptor beta chains follows, all from one sample in a study of blood T cell repertoires in COVID-19. Clones were sequenced by immunoSEQ multiplex PCR, and TCRdb holds only the in-frame ones, with some missing. The sample lists about 54,000 clones; roughly 76% were seen once. Source material: peripheral blood. These receptors were obtained from a woman aged 55-69 years with acute or convalescent COVID-19. CDR3s include the opening cysteine and the closing phenylalanine or tryptophan. The order of the fields is V gene, clone size, D gene, J gene, CDR3 protein, CDR3 DNA. D genes are given only for firm matches. Clone size is stated in some rows and not others, as once, few, many or a class when expanded.

TRBV28,NA,NA,TRBJ2-7,CASSSPDIPYEQYF,TGTGCCAGCAGTTCACCGGACATTCCCTACGAGCAGTACTTC
TRBV19,NA,NA,TRBJ1-1,CASREGLGTEAFF,TGTGCCAGTAGGGAGGGGTTGGGCACTGAAGCTTTCTTT
TRBV5-1,NA,NA,TRBJ2-1,CASSLAGEQFF,TGCGCCAGCAGCTTGGCGGGTGAGCAGTTCTTC
TRBV24-1,NA,NA,TRBJ1-2,CATSEGPNIGYTF,TGTGCCACCAGTGAGGGCCCCAATATTGGCTACACCTTC
TRBV30,NA,NA,TRBJ1-6,CAWSTNRHHSPLHF,TGTGCCTGGAGTACCAACAGACACCATTCACCCCTCCACTTT
TRBV5-8,NA,NA,TRBJ2-7,CASSLDRRSDEQYF,TGTGCCAGCAGCCTTGACAGGAGGTCGGACGAGCAGTACTTC
TRBV10-3,NA,NA,TRBJ1-5,CAISQTESSNQPQHF,TGTGCCATCAGCCAGACAGAGAGTAGCAATCAGCCCCAGCATTTT
TRBV15,NA,NA,TRBJ2-7,CATSLGGQGIYEQYF,TGTGCCACCAGCCTGGGGGGGCAGGGGATCTACGAGCAGTACTTC
TRBV19,NA,TRBD2,TRBJ2-3,CASSRGLPPDTQYF,TGTGCCAGTAGTAGGGGACTACCCCCGGATACGCAGTATTTT
TRBV29-1,few,NA,TRBJ1-1,CSVGSLQDSPHTEAFF,TGCAGCGTTGGTTCCCTACAGGATTCTCCACACACTGAAGCTTTCTTT
TRBV5-6,NA,NA,TRBJ2-7,CASSSTPRGNYEQYF,TGTGCCAGCAGCTCGACTCCCAGGGGAAACTACGAGCAGTACTTC
TRBV18,NA,TRBD1,TRBJ1-1,CASSPSEGQGTLAFF,TGTGCCAGCTCACCCTCCGAGGGACAGGGGACATTGGCTTTCTTT
TRBV30,large,TRBD1,TRBJ1-6,CAWSPHPGQGASPLHF,TGTGCCTGGAGTCCACACCCGGGACAGGGGGCTTCACCCCTCCACTTT
TRBV3-1/TRBV3-2,few,NA,TRBJ1-2,CASSPSTIEGYGYTF,TGTGCCAGCAGCCCGTCGACCATAGAGGGCTATGGCTACACCTTC
TRBV18,NA,TRBD1,TRBJ1-4,CASSLRTGRGEKLFF,TGTGCCAGCTCTCTGCGGACAGGGCGCGGAGAAAAACTGTTTTTT
TRBV6-5,NA,NA,TRBJ1-5,CASRGGPRVHQPQHF,TGTGCCAGCAGGGGAGGACCTCGGGTCCATCAGCCCCAGCATTTT
TRBV30,NA,TRBD1,TRBJ1-2,CAWNRGTNYGYTF,TGTGCCTGGAACAGGGGGACTAACTATGGCTACACCTTC
TRBV7-2,NA,NA,TRBJ2-3,CASSFRTVTDTQYF,TGTGCCAGCAGCTTCAGGACTGTAACAGATACGCAGTATTTT
TRBV9,NA,NA,TRBJ2-1,CASSVGSRGINEQFF,TGTGCCAGCAGCGTAGGATCGCGGGGCATCAATGAGCAGTTCTTC